One sample yielded the 19 T cell receptor beta chains listed below, sequenced in a study of CD8 T cells in ankylosing spondylitis. TCRdb re-called the 5' RACE reads through MiXCR, storing one row per CDR3 protein. The sample has under 850,000 distinct CDR3 sequences, roughly 20% seen once. Overall study results and limits: Typical of ankylosing spondylitis blood, it appeared, was a TCR beta motif of under 10 highly homologous variants.

Antigen specificity for these receptors is unknown. The sequenced material came from blood, either unsorted or a sorted T cell fraction (not recorded which). These receptors came from a male donor with ankylosing spondylitis.

This clonotype was seen a handful of times. The chain links TRBV3-1 to TRBJ2-7, with 9 nucleotides matching TRBD2. Germline lookup yields CDR1 LGHDT and CDR2 YNNKEL (reference sequence). The CDR3 runs to 16 residues. The V gene end was trimmed by 0 bases and the J gene end by 2 bases; junction bases not matched to a gene: 5. CDR3 nucleotides: TGTGCCAGCAGCCAAGAGCCTAGCGGGGTAACCTACGAGCAGTACTTC. The encoded protein is CASSQEPSGVTYEQYF.

This clonotype was observed a handful of times. The gene calls are TRBV2 and TRBJ2-4; a weak D match, TRBD1 (5 bases). Germline V gives CDR1 SNHLY, CDR2 FYNNEI. The CDR3 is 15 residues long. V was cut by 3 bases and J by 0 bases, with 9 bases left in between. CDR3 coding DNA: TGTGCCAGCAGTGATTTGGACATAGCCAAAAACATTCAGTACTTC. It translates to CASSDLDIAKNIQYF.

J is TRBJ2-7 and V is TRBV14; D unresolved. The V end lost 4 bases, the J end lost 3 bases, and 10 bases lay between the germline ends. Germline V gives CDR1 SGHDN, CDR2 FVKESK. CDR3 length: 13 amino acids. The chain's CDR3 is CASSLRPIYEQYF. CDR3 bases: TGTGCCAGCAGCCTCAGACCTATCTACGAGCAGTACTTC.

This clonotype was counted at least ten times. The gene calls are TRBV12-3 or TRBV12-4 and TRBJ2-5, with D unresolved. V lost 6 bases and J 2 bases, leaving 13 bases between the germline ends. The CDR3 length is 14 residues. The CDR3, as DNA: TGTGCCAGCAGCCGCGCCAGCCCACAAGAGACCCAGTACTTC. It is translated as CASSRASPQETQYF.

The sample holds a few counts of this clonotype. In nucleotides, the CDR3 is TGTGCCAGCTTGGGACAGGGGGCGGGCGAGCAGTACTTC. This encodes CASLGQGAGEQYF. The chain recombines TRBV21-1 with TRBJ2-7; the table calls TRBD1, which could not be checked here. TRBV21-1 is a pseudogene locus. This CDR3 is 13 amino acids long.

The chain joins TRBV29-1 to TRBJ2-1; a weak D match, TRBD2 (5 bases). The length of the CDR3 is 12 residues. V lost 7 bases and J 2 bases, leaving 9 bases between the germline ends. Germline CDR1 reads SQVTM; CDR2 reads ANQGSEA. The CDR3 region is CSAGGAYNEQFF. The DNA for the CDR3 is TGCAGCGCCGGAGGTGCCTACAATGAGCAGTTCTTC.

In its sample, this clonotype was seen many times. The rearrangement joins TRBV27 to TRBJ1-6; D unclear. CDR3 length: 15 residues. In germline, CDR1 is MNHEY, CDR2 SMNVEV (reference sequence). The V end was cut by 4 bases, the J end by 1 base, with 8 bases between. This chain's CDR3 is CASSSSGSYNSPLHF. The CDR3 region has the DNA TGTGCCAGCAGTTCCTCCGGATCCTATAATTCACCCCTCCACTTT.

This clonotype was observed a few times. V gene TRBV12-3 or TRBV12-4 combines with J gene TRBJ1-1; D may be TRBD1 (6 bases). CDR3 length: 14 residues. Trimming removed 5 bases from V and 1 base from J, with 11 bases in between. The CDR3 coding sequence is TGTGCCAGCAGTCAGGACAGACGGAACACTGAAGCTTTCTTT. Amino acids: CASSQDRRNTEAFF.

The chain recombines TRBV6-2 or TRBV6-3 with TRBJ1-1; D not certain. Germline loops: CDR1 MNHEY, CDR2 SVGEGT. The CDR3 has 14 amino acids. V dropped 2 bases and J dropped 5 bases, with 12 bases sitting between them. The CDR3 bases are TGTGCCAGCAGTTACGCGGGGAGTCGGACTGAAGCTTTCTTT. Translated, it gives CASSYAGSRTEAFF.

The V and J genes are TRBV25-1 and TRBJ2-2; TRBD1 matches 7 bases. This CDR3 contains 15 residues. In germline, CDR1 is MGHDK, CDR2 SYGVNS. The J segment lost 3 bases and the V segment lost 3 bases, leaving 4 bases of the junction unmatched. The CDR3 DNA follows: TGTGCCAGCAGTGACGGTACAGGGGACACCGGGGAGCTGTTTTTT. This sequence encodes CASSDGTGDTGELFF.

This clonotype was counted only a few times. The V call is TRBV10-3, the J call TRBJ2-5; D unresolved. Looked up from germline, CDR1 is ENHRY and CDR2 is SYGVKD. V was cut by 2 bases and J by 0 bases, with 4 bases left in between. This CDR3 spans 13 amino acids. CDR3 in amino acids: CAISEGYQETQYF. The CDR3 bases are TGTGCCATCAGTGAGGGCTACCAAGAGACCCAGTACTTC.

The rearrangement joins TRBV9 to TRBJ1-1; 12 bases are a match to TRBD1. Losses at the gene ends were 1 base for V and 3 bases for J; bases not matched to a gene: 7. The length of the CDR3 is 17 residues. Germline V CDR1 and CDR2: SGDLS, YYNGEE. The CDR3: CASSVSGTGGYDTEAFF. The CDR3 nucleotides are TGTGCCAGCAGCGTAAGTGGGACAGGGGGCTATGACACTGAAGCTTTCTTT.

This clonotype was picked up a small number of times. The chain combines TRBV7-8 with TRBJ2-7; 9 positions match TRBD1. CDR1 is SGHVS and CDR2 is FQNEAQ in the germline V gene. Unmatched junction bases numbered 4, after V lost 4 bases and J lost 0 bases. CDR3 length: 15 amino acids. The CDR3 DNA sequence: TGTGCCAGCAGCTACCGGGACAGGGTCTCCTACGAGCAGTACTTC. This translates into CASSYRDRVSYEQYF.

Only a few counts were recorded for this clonotype. The chain carries TRBV29-1 and TRBJ2-1; 9 bases align to TRBD1. CDR1 is SQVTM, CDR2 ANQGSEA, per germline. With V trimmed by 7 bases and J by 9 bases, 7 bases remained unmatched. CDR3 length: 12 residues. The CDR3 loop is CSGRDREGEQFF. As DNA, the CDR3 is TGCAGCGGGCGGGACAGGGAGGGTGAGCAGTTCTTC.

The V gene is TRBV6-2 or TRBV6-3, the J gene TRBJ2-7; the match to TRBD1 covers 10 bases. From germline, CDR1 is MNHEY and CDR2 SVGEGT. The V segment lost 2 bases and the J segment 3 bases; nucleotides outside the gene matches: 4. The CDR3 is 15 amino acids. CDR3 bases: TGTGCCAGCAGTTACCCCCGGGACAGGGGCTACGAGCAGTACTTC. Protein sequence: CASSYPRDRGYEQYF.

V is TRBV3-1 and J is TRBJ2-3; D is possibly TRBD2 (5 bases). The germline V and J ends were trimmed by 3 bases and 8 bases, with 15 bases remaining between them. The CDR3 is 14 residues long. Germline CDR1 is LGHDT and CDR2 is YNNKEL (reference sequence). The CDR3 region is CASSQTTTEVTQYF. CDR3 coding DNA: TGTGCCAGCAGCCAGACAACCACGGAGGTTACGCAGTATTTT.

The chain links TRBV20-1 to TRBJ2-3; 10 bases match TRBD2. The CDR3 totals 15 residues. The V gene's germline CDR1 is DFQATT and CDR2 SNEGSKA (reference sequence). V trimming: 1 base; J trimming: 3 bases; junction bases outside the gene matches: 4. CDR3 residues: CSARGASGRTDTQYF. The CDR3 nucleotides read TGCAGTGCTAGAGGAGCTAGCGGGAGAACAGATACGCAGTATTTT.

This clonotype was detected only a few times. J is TRBJ2-3 and V is TRBV29-1; 7 nucleotides align to TRBD2. The CDR3 runs 14 residues. Germline CDR1 SQVTM, CDR2 ANQGSEA. The V gene end was trimmed by 5 bases and the J gene end by 5 bases; junction bases not matched to a gene: 10. This CDR3 reads CSVSGLRTIDTQYF. The CDR3 nucleotides read TGCAGCGTTTCGGGACTACGGACCATAGATACGCAGTATTTT.

CDR3 in DNA: TGCAGCGTTGAAGATCGGAGAGGGAAAACCTACAATGAGCAGTTCTTC. Its translation is CSVEDRRGKTYNEQFF. This chain connects TRBV29-1 to TRBJ2-1, with D perhaps matching TRBD2 (5 bases). V was clipped by 0 bases and J by 2 bases, with 14 bases between them. This CDR3 spans 16 amino acids. The germline V gene encodes CDR1 SQVTM and CDR2 ANQGSEA.